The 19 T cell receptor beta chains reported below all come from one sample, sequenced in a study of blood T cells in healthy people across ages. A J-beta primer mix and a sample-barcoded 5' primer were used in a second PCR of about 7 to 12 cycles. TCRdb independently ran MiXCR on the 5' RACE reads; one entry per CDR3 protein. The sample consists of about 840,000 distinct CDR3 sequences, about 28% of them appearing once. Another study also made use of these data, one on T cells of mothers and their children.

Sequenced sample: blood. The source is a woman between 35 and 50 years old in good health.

The CDR3 reads CASSLAAGSTEAFF. CDR3 DNA: TGTGCCAGCAGCTTGGCGGCGGGGAGCACTGAAGCTTTCTTT. The rearrangement links TRBV5-5 to TRBJ1-1, with D hard to call. V was cut by 0 bases and J by 4 bases, with 10 bases left in between. CDR1 and CDR2 from the germline V gene are SGHKS and YYEKEE (reference sequence). The CDR3 extends over 14 amino acids. Complete variable domain (other parts from reference TRBV5-5 and TRBJ1-1): DAGVTQSPTHLIKTRGQQVTLRCSPISGHKSVSWYQQVLGQGPQFIFQYYEKEERGRGNFPDRFSARQFPNYSSELNVNALLLGDSALYLCASSLAAGSTEAFFGQGTRLTVV.

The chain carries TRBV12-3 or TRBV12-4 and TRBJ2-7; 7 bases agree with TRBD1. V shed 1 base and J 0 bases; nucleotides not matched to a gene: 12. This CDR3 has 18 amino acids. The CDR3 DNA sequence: TGTGCCAGCAGTTTAGGGGACAGATTTCGACCTAGCTCCTACGAGCAGTACTTC. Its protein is CASSLGDRFRPSSYEQYF.

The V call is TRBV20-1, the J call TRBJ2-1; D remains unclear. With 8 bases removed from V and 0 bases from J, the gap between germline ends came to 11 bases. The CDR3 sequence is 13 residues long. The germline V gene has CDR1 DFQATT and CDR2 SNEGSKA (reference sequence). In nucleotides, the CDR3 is TGCAGTCCTACACAAGGCTCCTACAATGAGCAGTTCTTC. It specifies CSPTQGSYNEQFF.

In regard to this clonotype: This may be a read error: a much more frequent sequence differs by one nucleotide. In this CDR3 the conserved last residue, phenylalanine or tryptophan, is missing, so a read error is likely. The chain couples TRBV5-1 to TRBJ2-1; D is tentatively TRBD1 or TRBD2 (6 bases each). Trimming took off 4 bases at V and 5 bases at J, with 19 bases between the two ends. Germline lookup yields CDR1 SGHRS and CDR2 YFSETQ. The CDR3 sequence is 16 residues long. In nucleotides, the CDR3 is TGCGCCAGCAGCCCGCGGGACACCAGCCTTAACAATGAGCAGTTCCTC. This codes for CASSPRDTSLNNEQFL.

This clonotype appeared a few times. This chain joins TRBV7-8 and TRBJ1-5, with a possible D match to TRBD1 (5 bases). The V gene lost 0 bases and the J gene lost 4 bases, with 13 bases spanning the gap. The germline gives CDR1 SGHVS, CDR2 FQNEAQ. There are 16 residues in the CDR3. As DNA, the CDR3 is TGTGCCAGCAGCTTAGCGGCCGGGGGGTCAAATCAGCCCCAGCATTTT. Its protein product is CASSLAAGGSNQPQHF.

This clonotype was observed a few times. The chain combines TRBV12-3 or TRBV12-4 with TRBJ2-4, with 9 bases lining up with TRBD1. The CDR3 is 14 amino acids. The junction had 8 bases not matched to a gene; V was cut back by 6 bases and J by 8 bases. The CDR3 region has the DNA TGTGCCAGCAGCCTTACGACAGGGGGATACATTCAGTACTTC. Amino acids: CASSLTTGGYIQYF.

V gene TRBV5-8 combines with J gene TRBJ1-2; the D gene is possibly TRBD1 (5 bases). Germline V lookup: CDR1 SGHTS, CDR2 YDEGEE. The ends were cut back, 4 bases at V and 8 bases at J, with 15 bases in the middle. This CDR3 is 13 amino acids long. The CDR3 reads CASSEFRVQGYTF. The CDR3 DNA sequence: TGTGCCAGCAGCGAATTCAGGGTCCAGGGCTACACCTTC.

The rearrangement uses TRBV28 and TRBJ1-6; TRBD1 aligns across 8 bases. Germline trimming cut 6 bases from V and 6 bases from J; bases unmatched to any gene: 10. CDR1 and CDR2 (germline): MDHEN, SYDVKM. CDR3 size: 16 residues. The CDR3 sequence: CASRKDRVLSNSPLHF. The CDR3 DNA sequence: TGTGCCAGCAGAAAGGACAGGGTTTTGTCTAATTCACCCCTCCACTTT. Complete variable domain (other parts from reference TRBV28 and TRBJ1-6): DVKVTQSSRYLVKRTGEKVFLECVQDMDHENMFWYRQDPGLGLRLIYFSYDVKMKEKGDIPEGYSVSREKKERFSLILESASTNQTSMYLCASRKDRVLSNSPLHFGNGTRLTVT.

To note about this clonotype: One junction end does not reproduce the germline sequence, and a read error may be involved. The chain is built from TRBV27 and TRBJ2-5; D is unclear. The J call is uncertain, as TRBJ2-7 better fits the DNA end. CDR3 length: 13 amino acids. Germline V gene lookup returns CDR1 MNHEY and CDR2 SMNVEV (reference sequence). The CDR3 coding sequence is TGTGCCGGCAGTTTTAGCTCAGGATACGAGCAGTACTTC. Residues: CAGSFSSGYEQYF.

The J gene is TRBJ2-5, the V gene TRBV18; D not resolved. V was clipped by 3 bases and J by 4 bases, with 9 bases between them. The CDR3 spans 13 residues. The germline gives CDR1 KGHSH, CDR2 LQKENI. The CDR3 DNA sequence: TGTGCCAGCTCACCTGACGGCCGAGAGACCCAGTACTTC. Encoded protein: CASSPDGRETQYF.

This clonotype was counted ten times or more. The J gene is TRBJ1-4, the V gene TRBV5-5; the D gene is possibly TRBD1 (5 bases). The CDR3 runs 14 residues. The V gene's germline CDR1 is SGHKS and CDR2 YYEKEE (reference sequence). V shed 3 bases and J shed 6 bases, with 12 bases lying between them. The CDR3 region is CASSSDGGDEKLFF. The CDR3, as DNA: TGTGCCAGCAGCTCCGACGGGGGGGATGAAAAACTGTTTTTT. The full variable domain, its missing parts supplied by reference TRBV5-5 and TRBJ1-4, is DAGVTQSPTHLIKTRGQQVTLRCSPISGHKSVSWYQQVLGQGPQFIFQYYEKEERGRGNFPDRFSARQFPNYSSELNVNALLLGDSALYLCASSSDGGDEKLFFGSGTQLSVL.

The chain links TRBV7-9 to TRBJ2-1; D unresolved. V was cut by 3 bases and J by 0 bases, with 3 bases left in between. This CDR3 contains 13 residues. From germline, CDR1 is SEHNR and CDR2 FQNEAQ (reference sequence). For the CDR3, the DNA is TGTGCCAGCAGCTTCCCCTCCTACAATGAGCAGTTCTTC. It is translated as CASSFPSYNEQFF.

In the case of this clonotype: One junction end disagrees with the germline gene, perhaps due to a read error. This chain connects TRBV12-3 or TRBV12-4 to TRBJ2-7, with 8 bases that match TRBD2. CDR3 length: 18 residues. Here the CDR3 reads CASTLGGRGAFSSYEQYF. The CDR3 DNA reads TGTGCCAGCACTTTAGGCGGGCGGGGGGCCTTTAGCTCCTACGAGCAGTACTTC.

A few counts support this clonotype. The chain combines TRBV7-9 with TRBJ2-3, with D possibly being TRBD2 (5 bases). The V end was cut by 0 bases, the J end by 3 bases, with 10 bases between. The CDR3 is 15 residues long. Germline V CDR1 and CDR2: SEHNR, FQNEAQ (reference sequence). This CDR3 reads CASSLASGRTDTQYF. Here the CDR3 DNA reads TGTGCCAGCAGCTTAGCAAGCGGCCGAACAGATACGCAGTATTTT. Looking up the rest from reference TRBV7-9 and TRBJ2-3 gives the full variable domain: DTGVSQNPRHKITKRGQNVTFRCDPISEHNRLYWYRQTLGQGPEFLTYFQNEAQLEKSRLLSDRFSAERPKGSFSTLEIQRTEQGDSAMYLCASSLASGRTDTQYFGPGTRLTVL.

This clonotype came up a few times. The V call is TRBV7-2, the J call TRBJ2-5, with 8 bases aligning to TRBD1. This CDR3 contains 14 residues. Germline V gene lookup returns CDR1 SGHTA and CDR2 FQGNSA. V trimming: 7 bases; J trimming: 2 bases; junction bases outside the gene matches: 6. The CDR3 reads CASNFRDRQETQYF. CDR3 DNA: TGTGCCAGCAACTTCCGGGACAGGCAAGAGACCCAGTACTTC.

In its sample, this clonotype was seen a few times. The CDR3 loop is CSARDGTGSYNYGYTF. CDR3 DNA sequence: TGCAGTGCTAGAGATGGGACAGGGAGCTACAACTATGGCTACACCTTC. This chain joins TRBV20-1 and TRBJ1-2, with 9 bases that match TRBD1. V shed 0 bases and J 2 bases; nucleotides not matched to a gene: 7. In germline, CDR1 is DFQATT, CDR2 SNEGSKA (reference sequence). This CDR3 contains 16 residues.

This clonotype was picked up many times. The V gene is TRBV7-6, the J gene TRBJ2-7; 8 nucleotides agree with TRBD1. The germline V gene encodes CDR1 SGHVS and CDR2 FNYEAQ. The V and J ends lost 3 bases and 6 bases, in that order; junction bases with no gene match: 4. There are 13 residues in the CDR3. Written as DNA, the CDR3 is TGTGCCAGCAGCTTTTCAGGGGGCGGCGAGCAGTACTTC. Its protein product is CASSFSGGGEQYF. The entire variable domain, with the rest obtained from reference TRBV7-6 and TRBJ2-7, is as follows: GAGVSQSPRYKVTKRGQDVALRCDPISGHVSLYWYRQALGQGPEFLTYFNYEAQQDKSGLPNDRFSAERPEGSISTLTIQRTEQRDSAMYRCASSFSGGGEQYFGPGTRLTVT.

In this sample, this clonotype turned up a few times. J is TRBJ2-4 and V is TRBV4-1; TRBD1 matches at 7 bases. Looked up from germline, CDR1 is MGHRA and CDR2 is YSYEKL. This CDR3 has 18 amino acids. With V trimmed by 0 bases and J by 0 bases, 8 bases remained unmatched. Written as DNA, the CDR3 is TGCGCCAGCAGCCAAGAACCAACAGGGGCCCTAGCCAAAAACATTCAGTACTTC. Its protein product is CASSQEPTGALAKNIQYF.

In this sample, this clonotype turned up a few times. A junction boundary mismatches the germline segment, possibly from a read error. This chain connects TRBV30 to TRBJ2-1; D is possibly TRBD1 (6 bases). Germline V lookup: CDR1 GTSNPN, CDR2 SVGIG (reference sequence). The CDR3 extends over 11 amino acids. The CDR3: CASGQYKEQFF. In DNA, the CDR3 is TGTGCCTCCGGACAGTACAAAGAGCAGTTCTTC.